The 4 T cell receptor beta chains presented below share a single source sample, sequenced in a study of PD-L1 blockade in urothelial cancer. Method: immunoSEQ multiplex PCR; TCRdb's copy keeps in-frame clones and lacks some. The sample contains about 84,000 clones, around 76% of which appear only once. The sequences come from PBMCs, collected around atezolizumab (anti-PD-L1) treatment. The receptors derive from a man between 65 and 79 years old with urothelial cancer.

The chain links TRBV7-9 to TRBJ1-5, with 9 bases matching TRBD1. CDR1 is SEHNR, CDR2 FQNEAQ, per germline (reference sequence). This CDR3 comprises 15 residues. V shed 5 bases, J shed 4 bases, and the junction held 6 bases outside the gene matches. The CDR3 reads CASSPTGTGNQPQHF. The CDR3 DNA reads TGTGCCAGCAGCCCAACCGGGACAGGGAATCAGCCCCAGCATTTT.

The chain joins TRBV27 to TRBJ2-1; D remains ambiguous. The CDR3 loop spans 14 amino acids. The V end was cut by 4 bases, the J end by 7 bases, with 14 bases between. Germline V gives CDR1 MNHEY, CDR2 SMNVEV (reference sequence). The CDR3 here is CASSSRDKQNEQFF. The CDR3 coding sequence is TGTGCCAGCAGTTCACGAGACAAGCAAAATGAGCAGTTCTTC.

This clone came up many times. The chain recombines TRBV4-1 with TRBJ2-2; TRBD2 aligns across 7 bases. The J segment lost 5 bases and the V segment lost 2 bases, leaving 5 bases of the junction unmatched. The germline V gene has CDR1 MGHRA and CDR2 YSYEKL. The CDR3 length is 15 residues. The CDR3 DNA sequence: TGCGCCAGCAGCCAATCCGGGAGGTTTACCGGGGAGCTGTTTTTT. This encodes CASSQSGRFTGELFF.

V gene TRBV25-1 combines with J gene TRBJ1-4; 9 bases line up with TRBD1. Unmatched junction bases numbered 9, after V lost 7 bases and J lost 0 bases. This CDR3 region has 17 residues. Germline CDR1 is MGHDK and CDR2 is SYGVNS. The CDR3 sequence is CASTYPGQGPTNEKLFF. The CDR3 bases are TGTGCCAGCACTTACCCGGGACAGGGACCAACTAATGAAAAACTGTTTTTT.